This is a list of T cell receptor beta chains from one sample in a study of control samples from healthy donors and cancer patients. The table came from immunoSEQ multiplex PCR; TCRdb's copy has only in-frame clones and leaves some out. Here the sample table reports under 200,000 clones. Sequencing was performed on blood. Receptor source: a woman aged 25-40 years in good health. Both conserved end residues are part of each CDR3. A D gene is named only where the DNA matches it firmly.

D gene,CDR3 length,J gene,V gene,CDR3 protein,CDR3 DNA
TRBD1,17,TRBJ1-5,TRBV9,CASSVGIQGGSNQPQHF,TGTGCCAGCAGCGTAGGTATACAGGGGGGGAGCAATCAGCCCCAGCATTTT
-,14,TRBJ1-6,TRBV10-1,CASRGTGRNSPLHF,TGCGCCAGCAGGGGAACAGGGAGAAATTCACCCCTCCACTTT
TRBD2,14,TRBJ2-1,TRBV7-9,CASSFVAGGGEQFF,TGTGCCAGCAGCTTTGTAGCGGGGGGAGGAGAGCAGTTCTTC
-,12,TRBJ2-7,TRBV27,CASSPDTYEQYF,TGTGCCAGCAGTCCGGACACTTACGAGCAGTACTTC
-,15,TRBJ2-2,TRBV9,CASSVVARGDGELFF,TGTGCCAGCAGCGTAGTTGCCAGGGGAGACGGGGAGCTGTTTTTT
-,13,TRBJ2-7,TRBV28,CASKGWQNDEQYF,TGTGCCTCCAAGGGGTGGCAGAACGACGAGCAGTACTTC
TRBD2,16,TRBJ2-1,TRBV18,CASSRDSGGAGDEQFF,TGTGCCAGCTCACGTGACAGCGGGGGGGCCGGAGATGAGCAGTTCTTC
TRBD1,18,TRBJ2-6,TRBV11-2,CASSLVDRGRSGANVLTF,TGTGCCAGCAGCTTAGTGGACAGGGGACGCTCTGGGGCCAACGTCCTGACTTTC
-,15,TRBJ2-6,TRBV6-5,CASRLYFSGANVLTF,TGTGCCAGCAGACTATATTTCTCTGGGGCCAACGTCCTGACTTTC
-,16,TRBJ2-5,TRBV6-5,CASSYLPGGPQETQYF,TGTGCCAGCAGTTACCTTCCCGGAGGCCCGCAAGAGACCCAGTACTTC
-,14,TRBJ2-1,TRBV4-1,CASSRAGDYNEQFF,TGCGCCAGCAGTAGGGCTGGGGACTACAATGAGCAGTTCTTC
TRBD1,14,TRBJ2-7,TRBV27,CASSWGQGLYEQYF,TGTGCCAGCAGCTGGGGACAGGGGTTGTACGAGCAGTACTTC
TRBD1,15,TRBJ2-1,TRBV4-1,CASSHYRDRGNEQFF,TGCGCCAGCAGCCATTACCGGGACAGGGGCAATGAGCAGTTCTTC
TRBD1,14,TRBJ1-5,TRBV18,CASSPGQGNQPQHF,TGTGCCAGCTCACCAGGACAGGGGAATCAGCCCCAGCATTTT
-,15,TRBJ2-6,TRBV7-2,CASRVGSAGANVLTF,TGTGCCAGCAGGGTCGGATCAGCTGGGGCCAACGTCCTGACTTTC
TRBD2,18,TRBJ2-5,TRBV5-6,CASSYGTSGGRYQETQYF,TGTGCCAGCAGCTACGGGACTAGCGGGGGCAGGTACCAAGAGACCCAGTACTTC
-,14,TRBJ1-5,TRBV19,CASNSQGSNQPQHF,TGTGCCAGTAATAGCCAGGGAAGCAATCAGCCCCAGCATTTT
TRBD1,16,TRBJ1-1,TRBV5-1,CASSLQGTGANTEAFF,TGCGCCAGCAGCTTGCAAGGGACAGGGGCGAACACTGAAGCTTTCTTT
-,14,TRBJ2-7,TRBV5-1,CASSLGGPEDEQYF,TGCGCCAGCAGCTTGGGAGGCCCGGAGGACGAGCAGTACTTC
-,15,TRBJ2-7,TRBV7-8,CASSASGRGAYEQYF,TGTGCCAGCAGCGCATCGGGCAGGGGGGCCTACGAGCAGTACTTC
-,14,TRBJ2-7,TRBV5-1,CASSLEGGSYEQYF,TGCGCCAGCAGCTTGGAGGGAGGTTCCTACGAGCAGTACTTC
TRBD1,15,TRBJ1-5,TRBV6-2/TRBV6-3,CASSYPGQGYQPQHF,TGTGCCAGCAGTTACCCGGGACAGGGGTATCAGCCCCAGCATTTT
TRBD2,16,TRBJ2-1,TRBV19,CASSMGFWTSGDEQFF,TGTGCCAGTAGTATGGGGTTTTGGACTAGCGGCGATGAGCAGTTCTTC